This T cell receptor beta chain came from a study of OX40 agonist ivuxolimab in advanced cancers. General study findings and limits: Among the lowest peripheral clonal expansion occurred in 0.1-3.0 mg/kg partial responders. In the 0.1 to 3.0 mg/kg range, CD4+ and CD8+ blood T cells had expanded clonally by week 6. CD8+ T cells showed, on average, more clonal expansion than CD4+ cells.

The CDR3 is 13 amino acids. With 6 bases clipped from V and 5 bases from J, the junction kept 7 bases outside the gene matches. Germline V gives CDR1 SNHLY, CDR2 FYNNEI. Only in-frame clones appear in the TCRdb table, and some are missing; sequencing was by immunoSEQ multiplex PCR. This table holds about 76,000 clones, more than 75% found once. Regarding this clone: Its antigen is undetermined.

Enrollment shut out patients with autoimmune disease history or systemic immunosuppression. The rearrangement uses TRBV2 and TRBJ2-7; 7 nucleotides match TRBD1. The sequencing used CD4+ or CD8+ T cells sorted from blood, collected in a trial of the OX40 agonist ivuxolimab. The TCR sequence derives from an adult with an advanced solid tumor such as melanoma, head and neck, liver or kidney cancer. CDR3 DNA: TGTGCCAGCAGATGGGGACAGAACAACGAGCAGTACTTC. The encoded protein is CASRWGQNNEQYF. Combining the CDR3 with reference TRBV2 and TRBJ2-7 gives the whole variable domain EPEVTQTPSHQVTQMGQEVILRCVPISNHLYFYWYRQILGQKVEFLVSFYNNEISEKSEIFDDQFSVERPDGSNFTLKIRSTKLEDSAMYFCASRWGQNNEQYFGPGTRLTVT.